Sequencing of this T cell receptor (beta chain) was carried out in a study of cytomegalovirus exposure and HLA in healthy donors. Study observations and caveats: According to a later analysis, TCR clusters from the first cohort tended to co-occur in the 120 or so validation repertoires.

About this clone: No antigen is known for it.

Trimming left V 1 base short and J 1 base short, with 4 bases between. Germline CDR1 ENHRY, CDR2 SYGVKD. This CDR3 region has 14 residues. Produced via immunoSEQ multiplex PCR; TCRdb's table is partial and in-frame only. The sample shows some 150,000 clones, 85% to 90% of them seen only once. The specimen sequenced was PBMCs. The chain employs TRBV10-3 and TRBJ2-2; D call uncertain. This receptor was obtained from a woman in her twenties or thirties in good health and CMV-seropositive. The CDR3 DNA reads as TGTGCCATCAGTGAGTTCATGAACACCGGGGAGCTGTTTTTT. This sequence encodes CAISEFMNTGELFF.